These 15 T cell receptor beta chains originate from one sample sequenced in a study of identical twins. TCRdb re-called the 5' RACE reads through MiXCR, storing one row per CDR3 protein. The data show about 100,000 distinct CDR3 sequences, 5.5% to 7% seen once. The specimen sequenced was memory T cells sorted from blood. All receptors come from a woman aged 45-59 years in good health.

The sample holds many counts of this clonotype. The chain uses TRBV12-5 and TRBJ2-5, with 7 bases fitting TRBD2. V dropped 7 bases and J dropped 7; count of bases not matched to a gene: 15. The CDR3 contains 15 residues. CDR1 LGHNT and CDR2 FRNRAP come from the germline V gene. Written as DNA, the CDR3 is TGTGCTAGTGCCATTGACCCTGAGGGAGGGATGACCCAGTACTTC. Translating it yields CASAIDPEGGMTQYF.

This clonotype was seen many times. The genes are TRBV19 and TRBJ2-3; 10 nucleotides align to TRBD2. The V gene's germline CDR1 is LNHDA and CDR2 SQIVND (reference sequence). V lost 6 bases, J lost 0 bases, and 12 bases stayed unmatched. The CDR3 consists of 18 residues. In nucleotides, the CDR3 is TGTGCCAGTAGCTACGGGGTAGCGGGAGGTTCTAGCACAGATACGCAGTATTTT. Amino acids: CASSYGVAGGSSTDTQYF.

This clonotype has ten or more counts. The chain recombines TRBV7-8 with TRBJ2-1; weak D call: TRBD2 (5 bases). The CDR3 totals 18 residues. Germline values: CDR1 SGHVS, CDR2 FQNEAQ. Between the trimmed V and J ends, which lost 1 base and 4 bases, there was a span of 20 bases. The CDR3 reads CASSLVSAADQLYNEQFF. In DNA, the CDR3 is TGTGCCAGCAGCTTAGTATCAGCGGCGGACCAGCTGTACAATGAGCAGTTCTTC.

As for this clonotype: A read error may be the cause here, since a much bigger clone is one base away. The V call is TRBV10-2, the J call TRBJ2-5; the D gene is possibly TRBD1 (6 bases). This CDR3 has 14 residues. Per the germline V gene, CDR1 is WSHSY and CDR2 is SAAADI. The CDR3 DNA follows: TGCGCCAGCACCCTGACAGGATGGGGAGAGAACCAGTACTTC. Translating it yields CASTLTGWGENQYF.

This chain uses TRBV19 with TRBJ2-7, with a possible D match to TRBD1 (6 bases). Germline V lookup: CDR1 LNHDA, CDR2 SQIVND (reference sequence). The CDR3 is 13 amino acids. Trimming left V 3 bases short and J 3 bases short, with 9 bases between. CDR3 sequence (DNA): TGTGCCAGTAGTATCCTGGACAGCTACGAGCAGTACTTC. Its protein product is CASSILDSYEQYF.

This clonotype was seen repeatedly, ten times or more. The chain uses TRBV20-1 and TRBJ2-3, with 11 bases aligning to TRBD2. V shed 5 bases and J 2 bases; nucleotides not matched to a gene: 3. This CDR3 spans 14 amino acids. Germline loops: CDR1 DFQATT, CDR2 SNEGSKA (reference sequence). Here the CDR3 reads CSALAGGTTDTQYF. For the CDR3, the DNA is TGCAGTGCTTTAGCGGGAGGGACCACAGATACGCAGTATTTT.

This clonotype was observed at least ten times. V is TRBV12-3 or TRBV12-4 and J is TRBJ2-1; D not resolved. The CDR3 sequence is 12 residues long. V was trimmed by 5 bases and J by 9 bases, leaving 11 bases between them. The CDR3 bases are TGTGCCAGCAGTGCCTACTTGAGTGAGCAGTTCTTC. It yields the protein CASSAYLSEQFF.

The J gene is TRBJ2-2, the V gene TRBV7-9; D is ambiguous. The CDR3 is 16 amino acids. Deletions cut 7 bases from V and 0 bases from J, with 15 bases between. From germline, CDR1 is SEHNR and CDR2 FQNEAQ (reference sequence). CDR3 sequence: CASTRFWFANTGELFF. For the CDR3, the DNA is TGTGCCAGCACGAGATTTTGGTTCGCGAACACCGGGGAGCTGTTTTTT.

The table lists this clonotype with many counts. This chain connects TRBV12-3 or TRBV12-4 to TRBJ2-2; no firm D call. Trimming took 0 bases from V and 4 from J, leaving 3 bases between them. The CDR3 runs 13 residues. As DNA, the CDR3 is TGTGCCAGCAGTTTAGCCTTCACCGGGGAGCTGTTTTTT. Its translation: CASSLAFTGELFF.

This chain uses TRBV6-5 with TRBJ2-7, with D perhaps matching TRBD2 (6 bases). V was trimmed by 6 bases and J by 1 base, leaving 16 bases between them. From germline, CDR1 is MNHEY and CDR2 SVGAGI. The CDR3 is 15 residues long. DNA of the CDR3: TGTGCCAGCAGCAGCCCGGGACTCCTTTCCTACGAGCAGTACTTC. The encoded protein is CASSSPGLLSYEQYF.

V and J are TRBV5-1 and TRBJ2-3; 7 nucleotides line up with TRBD2. This CDR3 region has 14 residues. Trimming removed 0 bases from V and 9 bases from J; junction bases left unmatched: 7. CDR1 and CDR2 from the germline V gene are SGHRS and YFSETQ. CDR3 loop: CASSLGTSVETQYF. DNA for the CDR3: TGCGCCAGCAGCTTGGGGACTAGTGTGGAGACGCAGTATTTT.

This clonotype was counted a few times. The rearrangement links TRBV20-1 to TRBJ1-1; D may be TRBD1 (6 bases). V gave up 3 bases and J gave up 6 bases, with 14 bases separating them. This CDR3 is built from 13 residues. The germline gives CDR1 DFQATT, CDR2 SNEGSKA (reference sequence). The CDR3 region has the DNA TGCAGTGCTAGCAAGGGGGTGAGGCCTGAAGCTTTCTTT. It specifies CSASKGVRPEAFF.

This clonotype was counted a few times. The chain uses TRBV20-1 and TRBJ2-1; D remains unclear. The germline V gene has CDR1 DFQATT and CDR2 SNEGSKA (reference sequence). CDR3 length equals 11 residues. Trimming removed 7 bases from V and 9 bases from J, with 13 bases in between. CDR3 in amino acids: CSVYSASEQFF. The CDR3 region has the DNA TGCAGTGTGTACAGTGCGAGTGAGCAGTTCTTC.

This clonotype was counted at least ten times. This chain uses TRBV10-3 with TRBJ2-7; D remains unclear. CDR3 length equals 13 residues. Trimming cost V 10 bases and J 0 bases, with 13 bases left between them. Germline CDR1 and CDR2: ENHRY and SYGVKD. The DNA of the CDR3 is TGTGCCACCCGGATTGGAAGCTCCTACGAGCAGTACGTC. It is translated as CATRIGSSYEQYV.

This clonotype was recorded many times. This chain links TRBV5-1 with TRBJ2-5; D is uncertain. Trimming stripped 0 bases from V and 5 bases from J, with 5 bases between. The CDR3 is 12 amino acids. Germline lookup yields CDR1 SGHRS and CDR2 YFSETQ. The chain's CDR3 is CASSLAGETQYF. The CDR3 nucleotides read TGCGCCAGCAGCTTGGCCGGGGAGACCCAGTACTTC.